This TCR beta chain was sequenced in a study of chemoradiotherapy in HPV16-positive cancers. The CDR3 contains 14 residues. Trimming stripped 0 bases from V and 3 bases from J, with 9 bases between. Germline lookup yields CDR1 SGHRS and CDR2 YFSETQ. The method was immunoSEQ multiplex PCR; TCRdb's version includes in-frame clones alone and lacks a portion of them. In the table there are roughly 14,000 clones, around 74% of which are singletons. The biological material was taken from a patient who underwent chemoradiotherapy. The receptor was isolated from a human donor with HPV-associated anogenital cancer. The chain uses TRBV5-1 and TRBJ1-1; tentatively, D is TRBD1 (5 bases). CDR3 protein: CASSLVWGDTEAFF. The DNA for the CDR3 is TGCGCCAGCAGCTTGGTATGGGGGGACACTGAAGCTTTCTTT.